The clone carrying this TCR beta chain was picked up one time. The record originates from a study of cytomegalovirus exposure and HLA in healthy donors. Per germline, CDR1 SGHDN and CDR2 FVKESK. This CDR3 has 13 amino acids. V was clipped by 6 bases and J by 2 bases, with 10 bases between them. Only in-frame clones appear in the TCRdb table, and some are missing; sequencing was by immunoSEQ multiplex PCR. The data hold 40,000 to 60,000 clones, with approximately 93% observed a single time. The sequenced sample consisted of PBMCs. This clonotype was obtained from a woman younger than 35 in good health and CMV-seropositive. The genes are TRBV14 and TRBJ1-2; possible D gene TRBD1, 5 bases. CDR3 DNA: TGTGCCAGCAGTGACAGCGTCAACTATGGCTACACCTTC. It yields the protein CASSDSVNYGYTF.